This T cell receptor (beta chain) was identified in a study of blood T cell repertoires in COVID-19. Study in general: The origin of the acute and convalescent COVID-19 samples was the United States, Italy and Spain. From T cells, B-cell-depleted T cells, or PBMCs came the material, which was cDNA or gDNA.

CDR1 and CDR2 from the germline V gene are DFQATT and SNEGSKA (reference sequence). The V and J ends lost 5 bases and 8 bases respectively, with 16 bases between them. This CDR3 comprises 13 residues. Per the authors' pipeline: Amplification of reference gene primers was used by the study to estimate nucleated cell counts. Measured with immunoSEQ multiplex PCR; TCRdb has only the in-frame clones, and not every one. V, J and clone size are taken as reported in that table, and D and trimming were inferred from the DNA itself. The profile shows 70,000 to 90,000 clones, about 85% of them singletons. The receptor was derived from a human donor in a cohort sampled during active COVID-19. This chain joins TRBV20-1 and TRBJ2-1; no clear D. Material for sequencing was peripheral blood. DNA of the CDR3: TGCAGTGCTGGTGCTGCAGGCGCCGATGAGCAGTTCTTC. Amino acid sequence: CSAGAAGADEQFF.